What follows are 4 T cell receptor beta chains derived from one specimen sequenced in a study of cytomegalovirus exposure and HLA in healthy donors. The study ran its PCR with 60 Vbeta and 13 Jbeta primers. Clones were read by immunoSEQ multiplex PCR, and TCRdb kept only the in-frame ones, dropping some. The data include 130,000 or so clones; the top ten clones carry about 2.2%. Sample: PBMCs. These receptors were taken from a woman aged 18-29 years in good health and CMV-seronegative.

The J gene is TRBJ2-1, the V gene TRBV9; 9 nucleotides agree with TRBD2. The CDR3 loop spans 19 amino acids. Per germline, CDR1 SGDLS and CDR2 YYNGEE. The trim removed 4 bases at V and 0 bases at J, leaving 14 bases unmatched. CDR3 loop: CASSLPRLAETSSYNEQFF. The CDR3, as DNA: TGTGCCAGCAGCCTACCTAGACTAGCGGAAACGAGCTCCTACAATGAGCAGTTCTTC. Together with reference TRBV9 and TRBJ2-1, the CDR3 gives the full variable domain: DSGVTQTPKHLITATGQRVTLRCSPRSGDLSVYWYQQSLDQGLQFLIQYYNGEERAKGNILERFSAQQFPDLHSELNLSSLELGDSALYFCASSLPRLAETSSYNEQFFGPGTRLTVL.

The chain carries TRBV4-1 and TRBJ2-2; D remains ambiguous. This CDR3 contains 15 residues. CDR1 MGHRA and CDR2 YSYEKL come from the germline V gene. V was pared by 0 bases and J by 2 bases, with 7 bases between. CDR3 in amino acids: CASSQDVLNTGELFF. Here the CDR3 DNA reads TGCGCCAGCAGCCAAGATGTACTTAACACCGGGGAGCTGTTTTTT.

The chain uses TRBV5-1 and TRBJ1-2; 7 bases line up with TRBD1. Looked up from germline, CDR1 is SGHRS and CDR2 is YFSETQ. J gave up 4 bases and V 4 bases, and 4 bases lay outside the gene matches. The CDR3 totals 13 residues. The CDR3 sequence is CASSPGTVYGYTF. For the CDR3, the DNA is TGCGCCAGCAGCCCCGGGACAGTCTATGGCTACACCTTC. Using reference TRBV5-1 and TRBJ1-2 for the parts outside the CDR3, the full variable domain is KAGVTQTPRYLIKTRGQQVTLSCSPISGHRSVSWYQQTPGQGLQFLFEYFSETQRNKGNFPGRFSGRQFSNSRSEMNVSTLELGDSALYLCASSPGTVYGYTFGSGTRLTVV.

The rearrangement uses TRBV5-4 and TRBJ1-2; 8 nucleotides match TRBD1. This CDR3 has 16 amino acids. The germline V gene has CDR1 SGHNT and CDR2 YYREEE (reference sequence). The V segment lost 0 bases and the J segment 2 bases; nucleotides outside the gene matches: 6. CDR3 sequence reads: CASSLARGQENYGYTF. The CDR3 DNA follows: TGTGCCAGCAGCTTGGCCAGGGGACAGGAAAACTATGGCTACACCTTC.